Below, one T cell receptor beta chain is given with its context. Original data processing: Estimated nucleated cell counts came from reference gene primer amplification. Using immunoSEQ multiplex PCR, the repertoire was profiled, and TCRdb retains in-frame clones only, with some absent. The D gene and trimming were derived from the DNA, and the V and J assignments and clone size from that table. The table lists around 120,000 clones, approximately 81% of them singletons. This sample was taken from a study of blood T cell repertoires in COVID-19. Across the whole study: From the United States, Italy and Spain came samples of acute and convalescent COVID-19. In each case, the material was cDNA or gDNA derived from T cells, B-cell-depleted T cells, or PBMCs.

The germline gives CDR1 SNHLY, CDR2 FYNNEI. The CDR3 spans 12 residues. V lost 3 bases and J lost 18, with 15 bases in between. The chain combines TRBV2 with TRBJ1-6; D not resolved. Sequenced sample: peripheral blood. This clonotype was obtained from a human donor in a cohort sampled during active COVID-19. The chain's CDR3 is CASSETVEGSHF. The CDR3 region has the DNA TGTGCCAGCAGTGAGACCGTCGAGGGAAGCCACTTT.